Sequencing of this T cell receptor (beta chain) was carried out in a study of CD8 T cells in Susac syndrome (dated by TCRdb to between 2018 and 2021). Regarding the research as a whole: Of the Susac syndrome patients who were sequenced, roughly six had clinically active disease and roughly eight were in clinical remission. At the time of blood withdrawal, Susac syndrome patients were either therapy-naive, taking corticosteroids (with some also receiving IVIg), or on IVIg alone. Whether CD8+ T cell activation and differentiation in Susac syndrome was antigen driven was tested using repertoire sequencing.

General conclusions and limits of the study: The TCR sequencing and HLA analysis was acknowledged to have included a relatively small number of individuals. The CD4+ T cell repertoire of patients with Susac syndrome showed no detectable clonal expansion.

Peripheral blood CD8+ and CD4+ T cells from healthy donors, Susac syndrome patients and multiple sclerosis patients were profiled by high-throughput TCR beta sequencing. Recently defined diagnostic criteria for definite or probable disease were met by the Susac syndrome patients. Bulk CD8+ and CD4+ T cells were purified by magnetic negative isolation, while CD8+ TEMRA cells were enriched using FACS. Blood was drawn into EDTA tubes, processed within 24 hours, and PBMCs were isolated by density gradient centrifugation. PBMCs intended for TCR sequencing were cryopreserved in liquid nitrogen and were subsequently thawed in a 37 degrees C water bath. The sorted or isolated CD4+, CD8+ and CD8+ TEMRA cells reached a purity of at least 90%. V gives up 5 bases and J gives up 1 base, and the segment between their germline ends measures 13 bases. Including cysteine and phenylalanine, the CDR3 has 15 amino acids. Of all the DNA, just the CDR3 is kept, 45 bases in frame from base 1. CDR1 SGHAT and CDR2 FQNNGV were looked up in the germline V gene.

RNA was extracted using the RNeasy kit, and roughly 0.5 to 1 microgram was reverse transcribed with random hexamers. The immunoSEQ multiplex PCR assay, covering 54 Vbeta and 13 Jbeta segments, was used to amplify TCR beta CDR3 regions. PCR amplification bias was corrected using a synthetic template baseline for primer optimization and computational correction. The paper's data handling went like this. Reads were annotated to V, D and J genes according to IMGT and were analyzed with immunoSEQ Analyzer, with only productive sequences retained. Clonality was calculated as one minus the Shannon entropy normalized by log2 of the number of productive unique sequences. Public and private clones were assessed among the 100 most prevalent clones of each patient and control. A clone was defined as Susac-specific if it was absent from the healthy and MS cohorts, from 950 to 1,300 published viral clones and from other ImmuneACCESS disease sequences. Through fastp at Q25 and MiXCR, TCRdb rebuilt clones from the public reads, retaining in-frame beta chains. Each CDR3 protein gets just one entry, which takes the most common genes and DNA from the rows behind it. It is TCRdb's table, rather than the study itself, that gives the V and J calls and clone size. The sample data list under 250,000 distinct CDR3 sequences, and around 93% of these were observed just once. In total, the top ten clones hold 0.15% of the sample.

Concerning this clonotype: This receptor's antigen is unknown. The input lacks base qualities; no much larger clone sits a single base away.

The chain is made from TRBV11-2 and TRBJ2-3, with no confidently assigned D gene. This receptor was identified in a human donor with Susac syndrome. Input material: CD4+ T cells from PBMCs. The CDR3 has the sequence CASSRDPEGTDTQYF. Here is the DNA: TGTGCCAGCAGCCGCGACCCAGAGGGCACAGATACGCAGTATTTT.